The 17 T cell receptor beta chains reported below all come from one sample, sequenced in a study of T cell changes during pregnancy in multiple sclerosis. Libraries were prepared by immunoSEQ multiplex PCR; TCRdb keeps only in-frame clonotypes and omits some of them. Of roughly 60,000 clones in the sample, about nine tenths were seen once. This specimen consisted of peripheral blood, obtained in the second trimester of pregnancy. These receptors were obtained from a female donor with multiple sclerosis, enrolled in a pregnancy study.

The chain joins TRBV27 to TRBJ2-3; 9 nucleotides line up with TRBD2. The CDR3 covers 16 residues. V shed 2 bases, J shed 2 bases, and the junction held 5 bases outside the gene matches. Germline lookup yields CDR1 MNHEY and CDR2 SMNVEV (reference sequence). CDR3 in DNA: TGTGCCAGCAGTTTAGCTAGCGGGGACTACACAGATACGCAGTATTTT. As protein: CASSLASGDYTDTQYF.

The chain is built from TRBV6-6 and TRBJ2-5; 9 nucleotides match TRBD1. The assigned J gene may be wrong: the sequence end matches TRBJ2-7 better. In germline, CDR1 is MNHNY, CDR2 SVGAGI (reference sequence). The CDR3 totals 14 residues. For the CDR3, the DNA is TGTGCCAGCAGTGGACAGGGGATACTTTACGAGCAGTACTTC. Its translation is CASSGQGILYEQYF.

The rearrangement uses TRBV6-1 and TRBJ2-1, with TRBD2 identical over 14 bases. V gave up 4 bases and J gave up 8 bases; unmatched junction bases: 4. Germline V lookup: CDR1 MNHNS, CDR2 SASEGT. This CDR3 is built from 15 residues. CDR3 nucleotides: TGTGCCAGCAGTGGGGGACTAGCGGGAGTTCATGAGCAGTTCTTC. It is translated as CASSGGLAGVHEQFF.

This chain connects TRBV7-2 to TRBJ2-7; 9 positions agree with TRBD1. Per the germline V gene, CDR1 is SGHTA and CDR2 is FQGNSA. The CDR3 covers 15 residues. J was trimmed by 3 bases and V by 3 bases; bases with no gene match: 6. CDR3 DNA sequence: TGTGCCAGCAGCTTTACAGGGGGCGCTGGCTACGAGCAGTACTTC. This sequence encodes CASSFTGGAGYEQYF.

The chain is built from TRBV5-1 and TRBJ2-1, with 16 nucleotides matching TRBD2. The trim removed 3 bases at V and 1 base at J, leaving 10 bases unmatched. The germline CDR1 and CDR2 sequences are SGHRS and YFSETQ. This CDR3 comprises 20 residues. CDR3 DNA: TGCGCCAGCAGCTCCCCGGGACTAGCGGGAGGGTCGAAGTCCTACAATGAGCAGTTCTTC. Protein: CASSSPGLAGGSKSYNEQFF.

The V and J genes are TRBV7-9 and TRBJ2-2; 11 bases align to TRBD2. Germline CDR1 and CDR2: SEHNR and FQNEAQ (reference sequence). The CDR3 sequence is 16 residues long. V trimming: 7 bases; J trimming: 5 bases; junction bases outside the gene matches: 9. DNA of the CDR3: TGTGCCAGCACTCTAACTAGCGGGAGAAGAACCGGGGAGCTGTTTTTT. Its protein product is CASTLTSGRRTGELFF.

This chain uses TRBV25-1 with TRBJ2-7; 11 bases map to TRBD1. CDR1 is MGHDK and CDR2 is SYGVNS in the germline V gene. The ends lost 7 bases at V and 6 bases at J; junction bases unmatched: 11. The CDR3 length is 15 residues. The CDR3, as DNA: TGTGCCAGCAACCCGGACAGGGGGCATCCTAGCGAGCAGTACTTC. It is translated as CASNPDRGHPSEQYF.

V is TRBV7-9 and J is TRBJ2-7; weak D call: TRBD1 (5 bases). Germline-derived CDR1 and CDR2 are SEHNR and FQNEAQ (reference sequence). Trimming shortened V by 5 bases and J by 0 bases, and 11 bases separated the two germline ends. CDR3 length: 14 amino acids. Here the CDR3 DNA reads TGTGCCAGCAGCCCACAGGTGAACTCCTACGAGCAGTACTTC. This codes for CASSPQVNSYEQYF.

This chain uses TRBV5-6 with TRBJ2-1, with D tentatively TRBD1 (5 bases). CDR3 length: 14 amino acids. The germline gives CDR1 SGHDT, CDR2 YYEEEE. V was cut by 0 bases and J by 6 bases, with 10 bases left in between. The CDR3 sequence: CASSLGLQGNEQFF. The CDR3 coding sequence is TGTGCCAGCAGCTTGGGGCTCCAGGGCAATGAGCAGTTCTTC.

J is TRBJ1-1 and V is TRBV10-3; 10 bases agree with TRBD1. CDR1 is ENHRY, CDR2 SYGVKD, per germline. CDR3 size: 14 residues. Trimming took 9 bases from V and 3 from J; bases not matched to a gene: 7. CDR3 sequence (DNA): TGTGCCATAAAAAAGGGGACAGGGGACACTGAAGCTTTCTTT. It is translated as CAIKKGTGDTEAFF.

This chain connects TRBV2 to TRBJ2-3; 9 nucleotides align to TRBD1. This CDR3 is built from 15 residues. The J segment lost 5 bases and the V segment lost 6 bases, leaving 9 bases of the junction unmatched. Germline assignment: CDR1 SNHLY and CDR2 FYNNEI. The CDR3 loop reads CASRAGTGFLDTQYF. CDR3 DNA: TGTGCCAGCAGAGCCGGGACAGGGTTTTTAGATACGCAGTATTTT.

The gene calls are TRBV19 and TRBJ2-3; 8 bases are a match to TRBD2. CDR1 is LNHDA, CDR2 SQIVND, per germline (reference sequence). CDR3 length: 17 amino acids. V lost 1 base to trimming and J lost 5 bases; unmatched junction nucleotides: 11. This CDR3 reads CASSIGSGGPIGDTQYF. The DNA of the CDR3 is TGTGCCAGTAGTATAGGATCGGGAGGGCCGATTGGAGATACGCAGTATTTT.

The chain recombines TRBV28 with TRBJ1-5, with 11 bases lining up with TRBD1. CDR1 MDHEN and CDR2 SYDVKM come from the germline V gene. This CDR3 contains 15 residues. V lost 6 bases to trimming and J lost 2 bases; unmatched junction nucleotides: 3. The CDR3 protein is CASRTGQGGNQPQHF. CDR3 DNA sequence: TGTGCCAGCAGGACGGGACAGGGGGGCAATCAGCCCCAGCATTTT. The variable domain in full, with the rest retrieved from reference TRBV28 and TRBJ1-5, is DVKVTQSSRYLVKRTGEKVFLECVQDMDHENMFWYRQDPGLGLRLIYFSYDVKMKEKGDIPEGYSVSREKKERFSLILESASTNQTSMYLCASRTGQGGNQPQHFGDGTRLSIL.

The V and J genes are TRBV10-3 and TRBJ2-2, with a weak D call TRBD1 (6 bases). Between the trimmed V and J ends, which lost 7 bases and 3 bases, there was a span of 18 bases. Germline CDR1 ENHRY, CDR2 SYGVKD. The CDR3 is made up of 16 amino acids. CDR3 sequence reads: CAIKTGSGVHTGELFF. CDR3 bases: TGTGCCATCAAAACCGGGTCAGGGGTGCACACCGGGGAGCTGTTTTTT.

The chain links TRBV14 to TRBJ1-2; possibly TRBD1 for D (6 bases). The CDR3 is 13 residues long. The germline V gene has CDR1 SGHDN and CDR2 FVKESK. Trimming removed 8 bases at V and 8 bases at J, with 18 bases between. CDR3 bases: TGTGCCAGCTCGCCTGACAGGTTGGGCGGCTACACCTTC. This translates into CASSPDRLGGYTF. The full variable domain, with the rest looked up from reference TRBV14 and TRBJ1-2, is EAGVTQFPSHSVIEKGQTVTLRCDPISGHDNLYWYRRVMGKEIKFLLHFVKESKQDESGMPNNRFLAERTGGTYSTLKVQPAELEDSGVYFCASSPDRLGGYTFGSGTRLTVV.

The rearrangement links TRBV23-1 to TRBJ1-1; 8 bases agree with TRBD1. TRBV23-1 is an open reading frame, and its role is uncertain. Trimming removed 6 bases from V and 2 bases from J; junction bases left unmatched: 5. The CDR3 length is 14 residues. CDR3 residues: CASSTDRGNTEAFF. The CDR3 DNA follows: TGCGCCAGCAGCACCGACAGGGGAAACACTGAAGCTTTCTTT.

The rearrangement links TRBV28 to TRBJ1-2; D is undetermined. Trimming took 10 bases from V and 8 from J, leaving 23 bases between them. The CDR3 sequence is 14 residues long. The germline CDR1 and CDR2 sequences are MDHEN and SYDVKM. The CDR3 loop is CATAEGLDVGGYTF. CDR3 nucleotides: TGTGCCACCGCGGAGGGCTTAGACGTGGGAGGCTACACCTTC.